This T cell receptor (beta chain) was found in a study of blood T cells in healthy people across ages. CDR3 size: 14 residues. Per germline, CDR1 MNHNY and CDR2 SVGAGI (reference sequence). Trimming cost V 6 bases and J 4 bases, with 15 bases left between them. This clonotype was seen more than once but under ten times. Its specificity is unknown. Points from the study as a whole: Any conclusive comparison of naive versus antigen-experienced cells was prevented by using unsorted PBMCs.

Through a sample-barcoded 5' primer and a J-beta primer mix, a second PCR was run for 7 to 11 cycles. TCRdb passed the 5' RACE reads through MiXCR, listing each CDR3 protein once. The sample consists of around 800,000 distinct CDR3 sequences, 20% to 30% of them appearing once. The data were also submitted as part of a second study, on T cells of mothers and their children.

This receptor was taken from a boy aged 5 to 17 in good health. Specimen: blood. The V and J genes are TRBV6-6 and TRBJ2-5; maybe TRBD2 (5 bases). CDR3 nucleotides: TGTGCCAGCAGCCCCGCCGTGGGGAGAGAGACCCAGTACTTC. It is translated as CASSPAVGRETQYF.